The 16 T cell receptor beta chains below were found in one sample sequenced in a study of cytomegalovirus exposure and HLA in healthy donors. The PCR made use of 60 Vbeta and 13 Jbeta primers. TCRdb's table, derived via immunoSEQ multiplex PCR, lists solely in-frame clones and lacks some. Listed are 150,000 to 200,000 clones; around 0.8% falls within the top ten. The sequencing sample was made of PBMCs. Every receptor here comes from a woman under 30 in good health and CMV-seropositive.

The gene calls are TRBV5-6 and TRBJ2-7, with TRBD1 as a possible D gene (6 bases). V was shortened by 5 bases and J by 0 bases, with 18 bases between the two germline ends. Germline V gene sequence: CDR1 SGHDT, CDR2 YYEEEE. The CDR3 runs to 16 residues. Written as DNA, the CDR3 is TGTGCCAGCAGTTCCCGCCTCAGGGGAAGCTCCTACGAGCAGTACTTC. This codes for CASSSRLRGSSYEQYF.

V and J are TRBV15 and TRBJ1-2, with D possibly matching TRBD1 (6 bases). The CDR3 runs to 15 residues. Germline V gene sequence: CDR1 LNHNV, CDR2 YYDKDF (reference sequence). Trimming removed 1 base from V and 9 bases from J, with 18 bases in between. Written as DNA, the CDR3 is TGTGCCACCAGCAGAGGGACAGAAGTTTCTATGAGCTACACCTTC. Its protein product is CATSRGTEVSMSYTF.

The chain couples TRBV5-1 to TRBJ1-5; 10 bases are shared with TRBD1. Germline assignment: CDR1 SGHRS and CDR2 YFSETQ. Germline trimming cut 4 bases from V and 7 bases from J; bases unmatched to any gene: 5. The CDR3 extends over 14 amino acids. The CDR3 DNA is TGCGCCAGCAGCCCAGGGACAGGGGAGCAGCCCCAGCATTTT. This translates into CASSPGTGEQPQHF.

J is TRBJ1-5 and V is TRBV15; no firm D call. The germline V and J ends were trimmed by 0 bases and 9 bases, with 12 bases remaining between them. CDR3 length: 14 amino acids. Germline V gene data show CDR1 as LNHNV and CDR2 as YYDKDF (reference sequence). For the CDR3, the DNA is TGTGCCACCAGCAGAGAGGCGGGGATAATGCCCCAGCATTTT. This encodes CATSREAGIMPQHF.

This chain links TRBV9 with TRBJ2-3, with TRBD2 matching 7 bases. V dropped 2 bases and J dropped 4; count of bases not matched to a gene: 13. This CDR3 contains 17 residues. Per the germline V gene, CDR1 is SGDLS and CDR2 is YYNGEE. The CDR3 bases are TGTGCCAGCAGCGTGTCCTTCCAGCGGGGTGGGTCAGATACGCAGTATTTT. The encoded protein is CASSVSFQRGGSDTQYF.

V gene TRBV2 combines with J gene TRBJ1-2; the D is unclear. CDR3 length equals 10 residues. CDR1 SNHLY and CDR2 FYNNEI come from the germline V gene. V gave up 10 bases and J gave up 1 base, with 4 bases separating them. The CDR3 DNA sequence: TGTGCCACCGGTAACTATGGCTACACCTTC. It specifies CATGNYGYTF.

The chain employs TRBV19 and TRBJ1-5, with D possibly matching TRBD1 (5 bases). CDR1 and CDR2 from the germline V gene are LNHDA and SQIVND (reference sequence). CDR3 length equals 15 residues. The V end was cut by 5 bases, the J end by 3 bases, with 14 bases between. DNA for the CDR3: TGTGCCAGTAGTCACCAGGGTGAGAACAATCAGCCCCAGCATTTT. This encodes CASSHQGENNQPQHF.

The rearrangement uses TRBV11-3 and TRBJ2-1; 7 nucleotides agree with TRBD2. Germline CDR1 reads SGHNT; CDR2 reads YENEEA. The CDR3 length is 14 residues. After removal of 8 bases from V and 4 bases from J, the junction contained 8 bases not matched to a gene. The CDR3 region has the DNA TGTGCCAGCGGGGTAGCTAGCGGTTACAATGAGCAGTTCTTC. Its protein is CASGVASGYNEQFF.

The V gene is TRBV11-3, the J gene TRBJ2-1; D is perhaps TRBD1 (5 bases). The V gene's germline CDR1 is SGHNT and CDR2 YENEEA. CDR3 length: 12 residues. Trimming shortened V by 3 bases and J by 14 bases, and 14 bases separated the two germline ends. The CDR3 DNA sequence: TGTGCCAGCAGCTTTATTCAGGGAAAAAAGTTCTTC. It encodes CASSFIQGKKFF.

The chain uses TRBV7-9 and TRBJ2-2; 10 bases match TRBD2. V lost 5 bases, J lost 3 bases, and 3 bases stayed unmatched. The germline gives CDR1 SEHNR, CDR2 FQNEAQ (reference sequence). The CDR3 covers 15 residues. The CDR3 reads CASSGTSVYTGELFF. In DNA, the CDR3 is TGTGCCAGCAGCGGGACTAGCGTGTACACCGGGGAGCTGTTTTTT.

This CDR3 reads CASSWGRDTQFF. DNA for the CDR3: TGTGCCAGCAGCTGGGGTAGGGACACGCAGTTTTTT. V and J are TRBV7-6 and TRBJ1-4; a possible D gene is TRBD1 (6 bases). The CDR3 has 12 residues. Germline V gene data show CDR1 as SGHVS and CDR2 as FNYEAQ. Trimming left V 4 bases short and J 16 bases short, with 16 bases between.

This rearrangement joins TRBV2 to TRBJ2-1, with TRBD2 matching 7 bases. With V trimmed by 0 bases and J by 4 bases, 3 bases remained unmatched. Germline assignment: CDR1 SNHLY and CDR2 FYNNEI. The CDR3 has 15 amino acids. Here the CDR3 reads CASSEASGAYNEQFF. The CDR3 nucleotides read TGTGCCAGCAGTGAAGCCAGCGGGGCGTACAATGAGCAGTTCTTC. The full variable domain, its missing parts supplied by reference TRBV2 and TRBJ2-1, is EPEVTQTPSHQVTQMGQEVILRCVPISNHLYFYWYRQILGQKVEFLVSFYNNEISEKSEIFDDQFSVERPDGSNFTLKIRSTKLEDSAMYFCASSEASGAYNEQFFGPGTRLTVL.

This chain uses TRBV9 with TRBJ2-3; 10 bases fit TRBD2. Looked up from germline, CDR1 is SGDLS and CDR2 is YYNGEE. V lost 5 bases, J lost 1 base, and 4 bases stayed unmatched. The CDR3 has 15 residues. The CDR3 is CASSFTSGGTDTQYF. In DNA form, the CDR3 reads TGTGCCAGCAGTTTCACTAGCGGGGGCACAGATACGCAGTATTTT.

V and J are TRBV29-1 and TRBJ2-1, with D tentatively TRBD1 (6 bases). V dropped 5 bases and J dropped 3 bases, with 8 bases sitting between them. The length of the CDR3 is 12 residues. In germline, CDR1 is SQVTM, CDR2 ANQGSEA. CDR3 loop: CSVRTDYNEQFF. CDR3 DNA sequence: TGCAGCGTTAGGACAGACTACAATGAGCAGTTCTTC.

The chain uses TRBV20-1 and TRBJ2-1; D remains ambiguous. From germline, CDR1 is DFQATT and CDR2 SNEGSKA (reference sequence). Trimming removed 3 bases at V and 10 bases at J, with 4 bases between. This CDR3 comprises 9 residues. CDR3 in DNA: TGCAGTGCTAGTCAGGAGCAGTTCTTC. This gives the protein CSASQEQFF.

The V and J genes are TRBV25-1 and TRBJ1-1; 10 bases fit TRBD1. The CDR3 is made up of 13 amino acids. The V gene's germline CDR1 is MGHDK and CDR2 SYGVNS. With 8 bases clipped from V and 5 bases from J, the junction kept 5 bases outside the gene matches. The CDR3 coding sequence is TGTGCCAGCGTGACAGGGGGCGGAACTGAAGCTTTCTTT. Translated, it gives CASVTGGGTEAFF.